Shown below are 23 T cell receptor beta chains from a single sample sequenced in a study of blood T cell repertoires in COVID-19. The assay was immunoSEQ multiplex PCR, and TCRdb's table has in-frame clones only and misses some. This sample has around 210,000 clones; around 81% occur once, and the top ten carry under 0.95%. Sequencing used peripheral blood. The receptors derive from a man in his sixties with COVID-19, enrolled during active disease.

V gene TRBV2 combines with J gene TRBJ2-3; the D gene is possibly TRBD1 (6 bases). V gave up 3 bases and J gave up 0 bases, with 7 bases separating them. Germline-derived CDR1 and CDR2 are SNHLY and FYNNEI. This CDR3 region has 14 residues. CDR3: CASSEQGSTDTQYF. In DNA, the CDR3 is TGTGCCAGCAGTGAGCAGGGGAGCACAGATACGCAGTATTTT.

The V and J genes are TRBV11-2 and TRBJ1-1; 7 bases are a match to TRBD1. Germline values: CDR1 SGHAT, CDR2 FQNNGV. V lost 4 bases to trimming and J lost 5 bases; unmatched junction nucleotides: 10. The CDR3 runs 15 residues. The CDR3 is CASSSSDRAGTEAFF. The CDR3 DNA reads as TGTGCCAGCAGCTCCAGCGACAGGGCGGGTACTGAAGCTTTCTTT.

This clone was observed a single time. The rearrangement uses TRBV4-3 and TRBJ2-3; TRBD1 is a possible D gene (7 bases). Germline CDR1 LGHNA, CDR2 YSLEER. The length of the CDR3 is 16 residues. V dropped 4 bases and J dropped 3 bases, with 17 bases sitting between them. Here the CDR3 DNA reads TGCGCCAGCAGCCCCGATGGACAGGACTATACAGATACGCAGTATTTT. Its protein is CASSPDGQDYTDTQYF.

With regard to this clone: One end of the junction varies from germline; a read error may be responsible. J is TRBJ1-6 and V is TRBV7-2, with a weak D call TRBD1 (6 bases). The CDR3 has 15 amino acids. Germline CDR1 and CDR2: SGHTA and FQGNSA. Here the CDR3 DNA reads TGTGCCAGCACCTTAAGGCGGGGGGCTAATTCACCCCTCCACTTT. As protein: CASTLRRGANSPLHF.

The rearrangement links TRBV10-3 to TRBJ1-1; D gene uncertain. Trimming pared 11 bases from V and 5 bases from J, leaving 12 bases between. There are 11 residues in the CDR3. Germline V gives CDR1 ENHRY, CDR2 SYGVKD. As DNA, the CDR3 is TGTGCCGCCCGTGGAGAAACTGAAGCTTTCTTT. As protein: CAARGETEAFF.

In regard to this clone: The sample has other DNA sequences that encode this CDR3 too. This rearrangement joins TRBV9 to TRBJ2-3; 8 bases are a match to TRBD1. Germline V lookup: CDR1 SGDLS, CDR2 YYNGEE. The CDR3 extends over 15 amino acids. V shed 0 bases, J shed 3 bases, and the junction held 3 bases outside the gene matches. CDR3 DNA: TGTGCCAGCAGCGTAGTCGACAGGGGTACAGATACGCAGTATTTT. It codes for CASSVVDRGTDTQYF.

This sequence joins TRBV18 and TRBJ2-1; TRBD1 aligns across 8 bases. The V gene's germline CDR1 is KGHSH and CDR2 LQKENI. With 4 bases clipped from V and 4 bases from J, the junction kept 15 bases outside the gene matches. This CDR3 region has 18 residues. The CDR3, as DNA: TGTGCCAGCTCACTGCGACCCGGACAGGGAATTTCTTACAATGAGCAGTTCTTC. Translated: CASSLRPGQGISYNEQFF.

This rearrangement joins TRBV7-9 to TRBJ1-3; D gene uncertain. V was cut by 2 bases and J by 7 bases, with 9 bases left in between. CDR3 length: 13 residues. The germline V gene has CDR1 SEHNR and CDR2 FQNEAQ (reference sequence). The CDR3 DNA reads as TGTGCCAGCAGCTTACTCCAAGAGAACACCATATATTTT. Residues: CASSLLQENTIYF. The full variable domain, completed using reference TRBV7-9 and TRBJ1-3, is DTGVSQNPRHKITKRGQNVTFRCDPISEHNRLYWYRQTLGQGPEFLTYFQNEAQLEKSRLLSDRFSAERPKGSFSTLEIQRTEQGDSAMYLCASSLLQENTIYFGEGSWLTVV.

As concerns this clone: An end of the junction does not agree with germline; a read error may underlie this. This chain connects TRBV28 to TRBJ2-1, with 9 bases fitting TRBD1. This CDR3 is built from 12 residues. The germline V gene encodes CDR1 MDHEN and CDR2 SYDVKM. The DNA for the CDR3 is TGTGCCAGCAGTTTACAGACAGGGGGTCCAGTCTTC. Amino acids: CASSLQTGGPVF.

This rearrangement joins TRBV3-1 (or the pseudogene TRBV3-2) to TRBJ1-1; possibly TRBD1 for D (6 bases). Trimming left V 2 bases short and J 5 bases short, with 6 bases between. CDR3 length: 12 residues. From germline, CDR1 is LGHDT and CDR2 YNNKEL (reference sequence). The CDR3 here is CASSQRGTEAFF. In DNA, the CDR3 is TGTGCCAGCAGCCAAAGGGGGACTGAAGCTTTCTTT.

This clone was counted a few times. The V call is TRBV10-3, the J call TRBJ1-3; D perhaps matches TRBD1 (6 bases). V lost 5 bases and J 0 bases, leaving 20 bases between the germline ends. The CDR3 sequence is 18 residues long. Germline lookup yields CDR1 ENHRY and CDR2 SYGVKD. CDR3 residues: CAISKKTGTQSSGNTIYF. As DNA, the CDR3 is TGTGCCATCAGTAAAAAAACGGGGACACAGAGCTCTGGAAACACCATATATTTT.

The chain employs TRBV5-4 and TRBJ1-1; D is unresolved. The CDR3 consists of 14 residues. V was shortened by 0 bases and J by 5 bases, with 11 bases between the two germline ends. CDR1 and CDR2 (germline): SGHNT, YYREEE (reference sequence). CDR3 sequence: CASSLVGEETEAFF. CDR3 DNA sequence: TGTGCCAGCAGCTTGGTCGGGGAGGAAACTGAAGCTTTCTTT.

The rearrangement joins TRBV2 to TRBJ2-5; no clear D. Germline V CDR1 and CDR2: SNHLY, FYNNEI. The CDR3 runs 13 residues. V was pared by 7 bases and J by 3 bases, with 12 bases between. CDR3 DNA: TGTGCCAGCATTAGAGCGACGGAAGAGACCCAGTACTTC. This translates into CASIRATEETQYF.

The chain is built from TRBV18 and TRBJ2-7, with TRBD1 identical over 8 bases. The CDR3 runs 14 residues. Per the germline V gene, CDR1 is KGHSH and CDR2 is LQKENI. The V and J ends lost 3 bases and 5 bases, in that order; junction bases with no gene match: 6. CDR3 region: CASSPPGQGHEQYF. The CDR3 nucleotides read TGTGCCAGCTCACCGCCAGGACAGGGCCACGAGCAGTACTTC.

The chain carries TRBV28 and TRBJ2-7, with 8 positions matching TRBD1. Trimming cost V 4 bases and J 3 bases; bases outside gene matches: 8. The CDR3 extends over 15 amino acids. Germline V lookup: CDR1 MDHEN, CDR2 SYDVKM. DNA for the CDR3: TGTGCCAGCAGTTCCCCGGGACAGGTATACTACGAGCAGTACTTC. It codes for CASSSPGQVYYEQYF.

The V call is TRBV5-1, the J call TRBJ2-5, with 11 bases lining up with TRBD2. Per germline, CDR1 SGHRS and CDR2 YFSETQ. V was pared by 3 bases and J by 4 bases, with 8 bases of the junction left unmatched. The CDR3 length is 16 residues. The CDR3 region is CASSSSLAGVRETQYF. The CDR3 bases are TGCGCCAGCAGCTCTTCACTAGCGGGAGTTCGAGAGACCCAGTACTTC.

This chain joins TRBV30 and TRBJ2-1; TRBD1 matches at 7 bases. The CDR3 is made up of 16 amino acids. J lost 9 bases, V lost 2 bases, and 16 bases had no gene match. Germline CDR1 is GTSNPN and CDR2 is SVGIG (reference sequence). CDR3 nucleotides: TGTGCCTGGAGTACTACAGGGGTCCCTTTTCTGCTTGAGCAGTTCTTC. It translates to CAWSTTGVPFLLEQFF.

The chain joins TRBV7-8 to TRBJ2-6; 8 positions agree with TRBD2. There are 18 residues in the CDR3. After removal of 4 bases from V and 1 base from J, the junction contained 9 bases not matched to a gene. Germline CDR1 SGHVS, CDR2 FQNEAQ. The CDR3 here is CASSSSGLVVSGANVLTF. CDR3 coding DNA: TGTGCCAGCAGCTCATCGGGACTAGTGGTTTCTGGGGCCAACGTCCTGACTTTC.

CDR3 in DNA: TGTGCCAGCAGTTTTACAGGGTCCCCTGAAGCTTTCTTT. Protein: CASSFTGSPEAFF. The chain employs TRBV7-8 and TRBJ1-1; a possible D gene is TRBD1 (6 bases). This CDR3 is 13 amino acids long. Germline assignment: CDR1 SGHVS and CDR2 FQNEAQ. V was clipped by 6 bases and J by 6 bases, with 14 bases between them.

The chain combines TRBV7-2 with TRBJ2-1; 8 nucleotides agree with TRBD2. The V gene's germline CDR1 is SGHTA and CDR2 FQGNSA. The J segment lost 12 bases and the V segment lost 5 bases, leaving 12 bases of the junction unmatched. The CDR3 has 14 amino acids. For the CDR3, the DNA is TGTGCCAGCAGCCCCTCCTGGACGGCGGGAGGGCAGTTCTTC. As protein: CASSPSWTAGGQFF. The full variable domain, in which reference TRBV7-2 and TRBJ2-1 provide the parts outside the CDR3, is GAGVSQSPSNKVTEKGKDVELRCDPISGHTALYWYRQSLGQGLEFLIYFQGNSAPDKSGLPSDRFSAERTGGSVSTLTIQRTQQEDSAVYLCASSPSWTAGGQFFGPGTRLTVL.

V usage is TRBV7-9 and J usage is TRBJ1-1, with TRBD1 identical over 11 bases. In germline, CDR1 is SEHNR, CDR2 FQNEAQ (reference sequence). The length of the CDR3 is 15 residues. J gave up 5 bases and V 5 bases, and 7 bases lay outside the gene matches. The CDR3 DNA is TGTGCCAGCAGCCGGACAGGGGGCGCGGGGACTGAAGCTTTCTTT. Translation gives CASSRTGGAGTEAFF.

The rearrangement joins TRBV4-3 to TRBJ2-3; D is undetermined. Trimming removed 0 bases at V and 0 bases at J, with 7 bases between. The CDR3 is 15 amino acids. Germline V CDR1 and CDR2: LGHNA, YSLEER. Written as DNA, the CDR3 is TGCGCCAGCAGCCAAGATCCAGGTAGCACAGATACGCAGTATTTT. Translating it yields CASSQDPGSTDTQYF.

The chain employs TRBV7-2 and TRBJ1-2; 8 bases match TRBD1. V shed 0 bases, J shed 5 bases, and the junction held 8 bases outside the gene matches. Germline values: CDR1 SGHTA, CDR2 FQGNSA. This CDR3 has 16 residues. The CDR3 protein is CASSLARQGAGYGYTF. CDR3 nucleotides: TGTGCCAGCAGCTTAGCGCGGCAGGGGGCTGGGTATGGCTACACCTTC.